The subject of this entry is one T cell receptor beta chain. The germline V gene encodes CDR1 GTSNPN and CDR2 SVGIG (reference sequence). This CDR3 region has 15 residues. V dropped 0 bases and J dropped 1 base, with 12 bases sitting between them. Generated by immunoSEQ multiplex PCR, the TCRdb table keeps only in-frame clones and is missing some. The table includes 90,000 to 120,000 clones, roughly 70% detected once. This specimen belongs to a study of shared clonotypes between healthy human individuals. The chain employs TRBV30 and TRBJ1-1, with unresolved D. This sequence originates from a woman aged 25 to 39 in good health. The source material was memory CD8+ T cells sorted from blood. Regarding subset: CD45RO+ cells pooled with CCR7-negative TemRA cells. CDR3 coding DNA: TGTGCCTGGAGTGTAGGCGGACGGGAGAACACTGAAGCTTTCTTT. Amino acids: CAWSVGGRENTEAFF.